This passage covers 15 T cell receptor beta chains from one sample sequenced in a study of control samples from healthy donors and cancer patients. TCRdb keeps only in-frame clones here, not all; method: immunoSEQ multiplex PCR. The sample includes roughly 160,000 clones, roughly 94% of them seen just once. The sequenced material came from PBMCs. Receptors originate from a man aged 55 to 69 with colorectal cancer.

CDR3 DNA: TGCGCCAGCAGCTTGGAAGGGGAGTATGGCTACACCTTC. It translates to CASSLEGEYGYTF. The chain is built from TRBV5-1 and TRBJ1-2, with a tentative D call TRBD1 (5 bases). V was shortened by 0 bases and J by 5 bases, with 8 bases between the two germline ends. This CDR3 has 13 amino acids. Germline V gene lookup returns CDR1 SGHRS and CDR2 YFSETQ.

The chain has TRBV28 and TRBJ2-2; 7 bases align to TRBD2. The CDR3 is 15 residues long. Trimming removed 6 bases from V and 2 bases from J; junction bases left unmatched: 6. Germline CDR1 is MDHEN and CDR2 is SYDVKM. CDR3 protein: CASRPTSFNTGELFF. The CDR3 bases are TGTGCCAGCAGGCCGACTAGCTTCAACACCGGGGAGCTGTTTTTT.

The chain employs TRBV7-8 and TRBJ1-1, with 10 bases fitting TRBD1. Looked up from germline, CDR1 is SGHVS and CDR2 is FQNEAQ. The V and J ends lost 7 bases and 11 bases, in that order; junction bases with no gene match: 10. The CDR3 sequence is 13 residues long. The CDR3 reads CASTSGQGWSAFF. The CDR3 region has the DNA TGTGCCAGCACCTCGGGACAGGGGTGGTCGGCTTTCTTT. The whole variable domain, remainder taken from reference TRBV7-8 and TRBJ1-1, is GAGVSQSPRYKVAKRGQDVALRCDPISGHVSLFWYQQALGQGPEFLTYFQNEAQLDKSGLPSDRFFAERPEGSVSTLKIQRTQQEDSAVYLCASTSGQGWSAFFGQGTRLTVV.

The chain joins TRBV2 to TRBJ2-1; TRBD1 or TRBD2 may be the D gene (5 bases each). The V gene's germline CDR1 is SNHLY and CDR2 FYNNEI. V was pared by 5 bases and J by 5 bases, with 10 bases between. CDR3 length equals 13 residues. CDR3 region: CASSRDLDNEQFF. As DNA, the CDR3 is TGTGCCAGCAGTAGGGACCTAGACAATGAGCAGTTCTTC.

The chain couples TRBV18 to TRBJ2-2, with D perhaps matching TRBD1 (5 bases). The CDR3 is made up of 15 amino acids. Trimming removed 5 bases from V and 1 base from J, with 11 bases in between. Germline V gives CDR1 KGHSH, CDR2 LQKENI. The CDR3 DNA is TGTGCCAGCTCAAGGGGAACAGAGAACACCGGGGAGCTGTTTTTT. Residues: CASSRGTENTGELFF. The entire variable domain, with the rest obtained from reference TRBV18 and TRBJ2-2, is as follows: NAGVMQNPRHLVRRRGQEARLRCSPMKGHSHVYWYRQLPEEGLKFMVYLQKENIIDESGMPKERFSAEFPKEGPSILRIQQVVRGDSAAYFCASSRGTENTGELFFGEGSRLTVL.

The rearrangement uses TRBV6-6 and TRBJ1-4; TRBD1 matches at 8 bases. Germline loops: CDR1 MNHNY, CDR2 SVGAGI (reference sequence). This CDR3 contains 14 residues. Trimming cost V 5 bases and J 11 bases; bases outside gene matches: 10. Here the CDR3 DNA reads TGTGCCAGCAGTATCGGGACAGGAGGAATGAAACTGTTTTTT. Amino acid sequence: CASSIGTGGMKLFF.

CDR3 sequence: CASSELGTGGYEQYF. CDR3 in DNA: TGTGCCAGCAGTGAATTAGGGACAGGGGGCTACGAGCAGTACTTC. The J gene is TRBJ2-7, the V gene TRBV2; 11 bases line up with TRBD1. This CDR3 is built from 15 residues. Germline V gene data show CDR1 as SNHLY and CDR2 as FYNNEI. Trimming at V came to 2 bases and at J to 3 bases, leaving 3 bases not matched to a gene.

This rearrangement joins TRBV7-2 to TRBJ2-3, with 10 bases lining up with TRBD2. J was trimmed by 4 bases and V by 3 bases; bases with no gene match: 4. From germline, CDR1 is SGHTA and CDR2 FQGNSA. The CDR3 contains 15 residues. The CDR3, as DNA: TGTGCCAGCAGCTTGTCCAGCGGGGGGGCAGATACGCAGTATTTT. Translating gives CASSLSSGGADTQYF.

This CDR3 is CAISERTASGNQPQHF. CDR3 DNA sequence: TGTGCCATCAGTGAGAGGACAGCCTCGGGCAATCAGCCCCAGCATTTT. This chain uses TRBV10-3 with TRBJ1-5; TRBD1 is a possible D gene (6 bases). The germline gives CDR1 ENHRY, CDR2 SYGVKD. The CDR3 runs 16 residues. Trimming removed 2 bases at V and 2 bases at J, with 13 bases between.

This clone was detected once. This rearrangement joins TRBV15 to TRBJ2-5; 12 bases align to TRBD2. The germline gives CDR1 LNHNV, CDR2 YYDKDF (reference sequence). V lost 7 bases, J lost 2 bases, and 5 bases stayed unmatched. CDR3 length equals 15 residues. DNA of the CDR3: TGTGCCACCAAACCGACTAGCGGGGGACAAGAGACCCAGTACTTC. Translated: CATKPTSGGQETQYF.

The J gene is TRBJ2-7, the V gene TRBV6-6; D may match TRBD1 or TRBD2 (6 bases each). V was shortened by 5 bases and J by 3 bases, with 11 bases between the two germline ends. Germline V gene lookup returns CDR1 MNHNY and CDR2 SVGAGI (reference sequence). The CDR3 covers 13 residues. The CDR3, as DNA: TGTGCCAGCAGTGCGGGACACTTCTACGAGCAGTACTTC. The encoded protein is CASSAGHFYEQYF.

The chain is built from TRBV5-1 and TRBJ2-5; 7 positions agree with TRBD2. Per germline, CDR1 SGHRS and CDR2 YFSETQ. The length of the CDR3 is 16 residues. V trimming: 2 bases; J trimming: 5 bases; junction bases outside the gene matches: 12. CDR3 in DNA: TGCGCCAGCAGCTTACCCTCCTGGGGGAGGGACGAGACCCAGTACTTC. It encodes CASSLPSWGRDETQYF.

The chain uses TRBV6-5 and TRBJ1-2; maybe TRBD1 (6 bases). Germline values: CDR1 MNHEY, CDR2 SVGAGI. The V gene lost 7 bases and the J gene lost 2 bases, with 17 bases spanning the gap. This CDR3 contains 15 residues. The CDR3 DNA reads TGTGCCAGCACCCGCGGGGGGGGCGCGAACTATGGCTACACCTTC. Protein sequence: CASTRGGGANYGYTF.

The CDR3 DNA sequence: TGTGCCAGCAGTTACTCTCCGGGGGGCAGCACAGATACGCAGTATTTT. The encoded protein is CASSYSPGGSTDTQYF. The chain employs TRBV6-2 or TRBV6-3 and TRBJ2-3; weak D call: TRBD2 (7 bases). There are 16 residues in the CDR3. The V end was cut by 0 bases, the J end by 0 bases, with 10 bases between. Germline V gives CDR1 MNHEY, CDR2 SVGEGT.

This clone was observed once. The chain combines TRBV19 with TRBJ1-5; D call uncertain. This CDR3 comprises 14 residues. Germline V CDR1 and CDR2: LNHDA, SQIVND (reference sequence). V gave up 1 base and J gave up 6 bases, with 10 bases separating them. The CDR3 spells CASSIGGAGQPQHF. The CDR3 DNA reads TGTGCCAGTAGTATAGGGGGAGCAGGTCAGCCCCAGCATTTT.